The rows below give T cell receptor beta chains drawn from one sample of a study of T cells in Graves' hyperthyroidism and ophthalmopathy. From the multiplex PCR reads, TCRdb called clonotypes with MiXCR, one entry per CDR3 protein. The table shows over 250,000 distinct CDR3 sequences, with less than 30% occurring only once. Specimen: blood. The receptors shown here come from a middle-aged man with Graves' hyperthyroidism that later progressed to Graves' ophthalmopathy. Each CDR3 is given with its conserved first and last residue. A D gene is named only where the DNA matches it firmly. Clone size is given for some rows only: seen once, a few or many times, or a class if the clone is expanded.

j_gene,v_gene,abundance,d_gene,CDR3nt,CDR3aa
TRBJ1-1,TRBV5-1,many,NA,TGCGCCAGCAGCACGGGCACTGAAGCTTTCTTT,CASSTGTEAFF
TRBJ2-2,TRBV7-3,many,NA,TGTGCCAGCAGCTTGTGGGGGGAGATGAGCGGGGAGCTGTTTTTT,CASSLWGEMSGELFF
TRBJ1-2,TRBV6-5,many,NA,TGTGCCACATGGACCGAAAGCTATGGCTACACCTTC,CATWTESYGYTF
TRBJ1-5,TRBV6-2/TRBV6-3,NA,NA,TGTGCCAGCAGTTACCCTTTGGAGAAGGGAGTGGTCCAGCCCCAGCATTTT,CASSYPLEKGVVQPQHF
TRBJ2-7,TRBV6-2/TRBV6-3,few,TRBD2,TGTGCCAGCGGTAATCCGGGACTAGCGTCACGAGTCTACGAGCAGTACTTC,CASGNPGLASRVYEQYF
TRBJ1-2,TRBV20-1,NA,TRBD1,TGCAGTGCTACATTGGGACAGGGGGCCCTAGCTAACTATGGCTACACCTTC,CSATLGQGALANYGYTF
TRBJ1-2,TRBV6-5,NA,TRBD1,TGTGCCAGCAGTTCCTGGGACAGGGTCTATGGCTACACCTTC,CASSSWDRVYGYTF
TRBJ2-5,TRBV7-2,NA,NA,TGTGCCAGCAGCTTAGACCCGACCCAGTACTTC,CASSLDPTQYF
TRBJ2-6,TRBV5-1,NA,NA,TGCGCCAGCAGCGCCCAGGGTTTAGCTGGGGCCAACGTCCTGACTTTC,CASSAQGLAGANVLTF
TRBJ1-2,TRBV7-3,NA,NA,TGTGCCAGCAGCTTAACTGCACACCCGGACTATGGCTACACCTTC,CASSLTAHPDYGYTF
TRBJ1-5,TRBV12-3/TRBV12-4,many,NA,TGTGCCAGCAGTTTCGGGAGGCTGGGAACCAATCAGCCCCAGCATTTT,CASSFGRLGTNQPQHF
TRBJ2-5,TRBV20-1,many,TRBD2,TGCAGTGCTAGAGGGGATACTAGCGGGAAGGGAGAGACCCAGTACTTC,CSARGDTSGKGETQYF
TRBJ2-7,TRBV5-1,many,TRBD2,TGCGCCAGCAGGGCGGGAGGTGACGAGCAGTACTTC,CASRAGGDEQYF
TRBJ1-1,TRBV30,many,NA,TGTGCCTGGACCTTGGACGGGAACACTGAAGCTTTCTTT,CAWTLDGNTEAFF
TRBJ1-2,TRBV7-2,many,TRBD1,TGTGCCAGCAGCTTAGCGCTGGCAGGGGGTGGCTACACCTTC,CASSLALAGGGYTF
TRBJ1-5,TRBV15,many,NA,TGTGCCACCAGCAGAGATGATCAGCCCCAGCATTTT,CATSRDDQPQHF
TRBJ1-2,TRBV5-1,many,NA,TGCGCCAGCAGCTTGGCCGGGGGTTCTAACTATGGCTACACCTTC,CASSLAGGSNYGYTF
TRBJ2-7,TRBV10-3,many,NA,TGTGCCATCAGTGAGTCGACGGGGAAATATGATGGGGTCTCTTTGAGCAGGTACTTC,CAISESTGKYDGVSLSRYF
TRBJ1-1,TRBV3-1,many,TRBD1,TGTGCCAGCAGCGACCGGGACAGGGGTCAGCCTTTCTTT,CASSDRDRGQPFF
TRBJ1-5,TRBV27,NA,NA,TGTGCCAGCAGTTTGAACAGGTATCAGCCCCAGCATTTT,CASSLNRYQPQHF
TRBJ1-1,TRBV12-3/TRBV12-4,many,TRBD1,TGTGCCAGCAGTTCCGACAGGGGGCCTTTTGCTGAAGCTTTCTTT,CASSSDRGPFAEAFF
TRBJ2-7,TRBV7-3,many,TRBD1,TGTGCCAGCAGCTTATGGGGACAGGGGGCAGAATCCGGGACTAGTCCCTACGAGCAGTACTTC,CASSLWGQGAESGTSPYEQYF